The source of this T cell receptor (beta chain) is a study of PD-1 blockade in classical Hodgkin lymphoma. Study results and limitations: A significant rise in TCR diversity was seen by C4D1 for CD4+ cells but not for CD8+ cells.

Method: immunoSEQ multiplex PCR; TCRdb's copy keeps in-frame clones and lacks some. The sample has approximately 30,000 clones, around 80% seen once. Comment on this clone: As yet, its antigen is unknown.

As for time point: cycle 4 day 1 (C4D1), after less than 7 weeks of nivolumab. All patients relapsed after autologous stem cell transplantation, and brentuximab vedotin exposure varied. Trimming cost V 9 bases and J 6 bases, with 21 bases left between them. The CDR3 consists of 14 residues. Germline values: CDR1 SGHRS, CDR2 YFSETQ. The sample here was peripheral blood mononuclear cells (PBMCs), taken before the fourth cycle of nivolumab. The source is a human donor with classical Hodgkin lymphoma. This chain uses TRBV5-1 with TRBJ1-1, with D possibly matching TRBD1 (6 bases). The CDR3 reads CATQLTGWEAEAFF. CDR3 sequence (DNA): TGCGCCACACAGCTGACAGGATGGGAGGCTGAAGCTTTCTTT.